Sequencing of this T cell receptor (beta chain) was carried out in a study of CD4 and CD8 cells across lung adenocarcinoma regions. Germline lookup yields CDR1 ENHRY and CDR2 SYGVKD. J lost 7 bases, V lost 5 bases, and 11 bases had no gene match. The CDR3 is 15 amino acids. TCRdb re-called the PCR reads through MiXCR, storing one row per CDR3 protein. The sample yields over 7,500 distinct CDR3 sequences, about half seen once. This clonotype has more than one count but fewer than ten. Donors had localized lung adenocarcinoma, a non-small cell lung cancer. The V call is TRBV10-3, the J call TRBJ2-1; TRBD2 matches at 7 bases. The sequenced sample consisted of CD8+ T cells from the margin of a lung tumor. This receptor was obtained from a female donor with lung adenocarcinoma. The CD4 and CD8 labels of this study may be unreliable. Written as DNA, the CDR3 is TGTGCCATCAGTACCCCTAGCGGTCAAGGGAATGAGCAGTTCTTC. Translation gives CAISTPSGQGNEQFF.